The subject of this entry is one T cell receptor (beta chain). These data come from a study of blood T cell repertoires in COVID-19. The overall study: From the United States, Italy and Spain came samples of acute and convalescent COVID-19.

In the authors' workflow: Reference gene primer amplification gave estimated nucleated cell counts. The protocol was immunoSEQ multiplex PCR, while the TCRdb copy is restricted to in-frame clones and leaves out a portion. That table supplies the V and J calls and clone size; D and trimming were determined from the DNA. The table lists 100,000 to 120,000 clones, roughly 80% of them singletons. The source material was peripheral blood. The clonotype was recovered from a man in his fifties with acute or convalescent COVID-19.

CDR3 DNA: TGTGCCAGCAGACTCCAGGGGGATTCACCCCTCCACTTT. Translation gives CASRLQGDSPLHF. This chain uses TRBV6-6 with TRBJ1-6; TRBD1 matches 7 bases. CDR1 MNHNY and CDR2 SVGAGI come from the germline V gene (reference sequence). CDR3 length: 13 amino acids. The ends lost 6 bases at V and 8 bases at J; junction bases unmatched: 4.